These 24 T cell receptor beta chains originate from one sample sequenced in a study of tumour-infiltrating T cells in Burkitt lymphoma. Using immunoSEQ multiplex PCR, the repertoire was profiled, and TCRdb retains in-frame clones only, with some absent. Among some 14,000 clones, approximately 82% were seen once, and the ten largest hold around 7.2%. What was sequenced was tumor tissue. The receptors stem from a human donor with diffuse large B-cell lymphoma.

This clone was seen a single time. The chain combines TRBV5-1 with TRBJ2-7; 10 bases are a match to TRBD2. The germline gives CDR1 SGHRS, CDR2 YFSETQ. J was trimmed by 2 bases and V by 0 bases; bases with no gene match: 2. There are 15 residues in the CDR3. The chain's CDR3 is CASSLGAGGPYEQYV. The DNA for the CDR3 is TGCGCCAGCAGCTTGGGAGCGGGAGGGCCCTACGAGCAGTACGTC.

The chain carries TRBV4-1 and TRBJ1-4; 9 nucleotides agree with TRBD1. The germline gives CDR1 MGHRA, CDR2 YSYEKL. Trimming cost V 4 bases and J 7 bases; bases outside gene matches: 10. The CDR3 is 16 residues long. CDR3 sequence (DNA): TGCGCCAGCAGCCTTCACTCCGGGACAGGGAGTGAAAAACTGTTTTTT. It is translated as CASSLHSGTGSEKLFF.

The chain is built from TRBV4-1 and TRBJ2-1; D gene uncertain. Germline values: CDR1 MGHRA, CDR2 YSYEKL. This CDR3 contains 18 residues. Trimming took off 0 bases at V and 1 base at J, with 16 bases between the two ends. CDR3 bases: TGCGCCAGCAGCCAAGATGATTTGCGGAGACCTTCCTACAATGAGCAGTTCTTC. It is translated as CASSQDDLRRPSYNEQFF.

This clone has just a few counts. The rearrangement links TRBV15 to TRBJ1-1, with a tentative D call TRBD1 (6 bases). The CDR3 covers 15 residues. Germline assignment: CDR1 LNHNV and CDR2 YYDKDF (reference sequence). Trimming pared 1 base from V and 1 base from J, leaving 10 bases between. DNA of the CDR3: TGTGCCACCAGCAGAGGCCGAGGGGGGAACACTGAAGCTTTCTTT. Protein product: CATSRGRGGNTEAFF.

The gene calls are TRBV30 and TRBJ1-5, with D unclear. The V and J ends lost 4 bases and 3 bases respectively, with 16 bases between them. This CDR3 is built from 15 residues. Germline loops: CDR1 GTSNPN, CDR2 SVGIG (reference sequence). CDR3 region: CAWTDFQAPNQPQHF. The CDR3 nucleotides read TGTGCCTGGACGGATTTTCAAGCCCCCAATCAGCCCCAGCATTTT.

The rearrangement links TRBV6-1 to TRBJ2-3; 8 bases align to TRBD1. Trimming removed 5 bases from V and 6 bases from J; junction bases left unmatched: 4. From germline, CDR1 is MNHNS and CDR2 SASEGT. The CDR3 is 13 residues long. The CDR3 region is CASSPNRGDTQYF. The CDR3, as DNA: TGTGCCAGCAGTCCGAACAGGGGGGATACGCAGTATTTT.

This clone was counted a few times. V is TRBV9 and J is TRBJ1-2; no definite D call. CDR1 is SGDLS and CDR2 is YYNGEE in the germline V gene. The CDR3 covers 16 residues. Trimming removed 7 bases at V and 0 bases at J, with 19 bases between. The CDR3 nucleotides are TGTGCCAGCGGGTCCGGGAGGAAAAGGGCTAACTATGGCTACACCTTC. Translated, it gives CASGSGRKRANYGYTF.

V is TRBV14 and J is TRBJ2-6, with 8 bases lining up with TRBD1. CDR1 and CDR2 (germline): SGHDN, FVKESK. Germline trimming cut 4 bases from V and 2 bases from J; bases unmatched to any gene: 10. This CDR3 spans 18 amino acids. CDR3 residues: CASSPGTGFLTGANVLTF. The CDR3 bases are TGTGCCAGCAGCCCCGGGACAGGTTTTCTCACTGGGGCCAACGTCCTGACTTTC. Complete variable domain (other parts from reference TRBV14 and TRBJ2-6): EAGVTQFPSHSVIEKGQTVTLRCDPISGHDNLYWYRRVMGKEIKFLLHFVKESKQDESGMPNNRFLAERTGGTYSTLKVQPAELEDSGVYFCASSPGTGFLTGANVLTFGAGSRLTVL.

CDR3 nucleotides: TGTGCCAGCAGTGGAGGGGACCGACGCTATGGCTACACCTTC. It yields the protein CASSGGDRRYGYTF. V and J are TRBV25-1 and TRBJ1-2; tentative D call: TRBD1 (5 bases). Germline lookup yields CDR1 MGHDK and CDR2 SYGVNS. The CDR3 is 14 residues long. Trimming took 4 bases from V and 4 from J, leaving 13 bases between them.

The rearrangement joins TRBV20-1 to TRBJ1-5; D unclear. With 4 bases removed from V and 6 bases from J, the gap between germline ends came to 7 bases. The CDR3 covers 11 residues. CDR1 DFQATT and CDR2 SNEGSKA come from the germline V gene (reference sequence). The CDR3 sequence is CSATGSQPQHF. The CDR3 DNA is TGCAGTGCTACGGGGAGTCAGCCCCAGCATTTT.

The chain employs TRBV6-5 and TRBJ1-4, with 8 nucleotides matching TRBD1. Germline V gives CDR1 MNHEY, CDR2 SVGAGI. The V gene end was trimmed by 6 bases and the J gene end by 6 bases; junction bases not matched to a gene: 9. The CDR3 loop spans 15 amino acids. The CDR3 reads CASSRTDRDYEKLFF. The CDR3 DNA sequence: TGTGCCAGCAGCCGTACGGACAGGGACTATGAAAAACTGTTTTTT.

The CDR3 sequence: CASSQRGGGGTIYF. The DNA of the CDR3 is TGTGCCAGCAGCCAGAGGGGGGGCGGCGGCACCATATATTTT. J is TRBJ1-3 and V is TRBV2, with D possibly TRBD1 on 6 matching bases. The CDR3 has 14 amino acids. Germline assignment: CDR1 SNHLY and CDR2 FYNNEI. Trimming shortened V by 6 bases and J by 9 bases, and 18 bases separated the two germline ends.

J is TRBJ2-7 and V is TRBV10-3; TRBD1 is a possible D gene (5 bases). The CDR3 runs to 15 residues. The V end was cut by 0 bases, the J end by 5 bases, with 14 bases between. Germline CDR1 and CDR2: ENHRY and SYGVKD. In nucleotides, the CDR3 is TGTGCCATCAGTGAGTCCTGGGGCTCGGTGGACGAGCAGTACTTC. Amino acids: CAISESWGSVDEQYF.

This rearrangement joins TRBV28 to TRBJ2-3; tentative D call: TRBD2 (5 bases). V lost 6 bases, J lost 4 bases, and 17 bases lay in between. Germline V gives CDR1 MDHEN, CDR2 SYDVKM. CDR3 length equals 15 residues. The CDR3 DNA follows: TGTGCCAGCAGAACCCGGGATATTAGCGCAGATACGCAGTATTTT. Translated, it gives CASRTRDISADTQYF.

The chain couples TRBV7-9 to TRBJ2-7; D might be TRBD2 (5 bases). Germline V gene data show CDR1 as SEHNR and CDR2 as FQNEAQ (reference sequence). This CDR3 contains 14 residues. V dropped 1 base and J dropped 4 bases, with 11 bases sitting between them. Written as DNA, the CDR3 is TGTGCCAGCAGCTTAGGTGACTACTTATACGAGCAGTACTTC. It yields the protein CASSLGDYLYEQYF. Complete variable domain (other parts from reference TRBV7-9 and TRBJ2-7): DTGVSQNPRHKITKRGQNVTFRCDPISEHNRLYWYRQTLGQGPEFLTYFQNEAQLEKSRLLSDRFSAERPKGSFSTLEIQRTEQGDSAMYLCASSLGDYLYEQYFGPGTRLTVT.

The rearrangement uses TRBV7-9 and TRBJ2-1, with TRBD1 as a possible D gene (5 bases). CDR3 size: 12 residues. Germline loops: CDR1 SEHNR, CDR2 FQNEAQ (reference sequence). With 5 bases removed from V and 9 bases from J, the gap between germline ends came to 11 bases. The CDR3 here is CASSPTGLEQFF. The CDR3 DNA follows: TGTGCCAGCAGCCCAACAGGCCTTGAGCAGTTCTTC.

This rearrangement joins TRBV27 to TRBJ2-3, with a possible D match to TRBD2 (5 bases). The CDR3 is 13 residues long. Trimming stripped 5 bases from V and 6 bases from J, with 12 bases between. The germline CDR1 and CDR2 sequences are MNHEY and SMNVEV (reference sequence). CDR3 sequence: CASSELDKDTQYF. CDR3 bases: TGTGCCAGCAGTGAACTAGACAAGGATACGCAGTATTTT.

This clone was counted only a few times. The chain links TRBV6-5 to TRBJ2-7, with D possibly called TRBD1 or TRBD2 (6 bases each). The V and J ends lost 6 bases and 4 bases respectively, with 19 bases between them. This CDR3 is 15 amino acids long. Germline loops: CDR1 MNHEY, CDR2 SVGAGI. CDR3 sequence: CASRLLATGPYEQYV. CDR3 coding DNA: TGTGCCAGCAGGCTACTAGCTACAGGGCCTTACGAGCAGTACGTC.

This chain's CDR3 is CASSLQGRTGELFF. The CDR3 nucleotides are TGTGCCAGCAGCTTACAGGGGCGAACCGGGGAGCTGTTTTTT. The chain links TRBV7-2 to TRBJ2-2, with TRBD1 as a possible D gene (6 bases). The V and J ends lost 2 bases and 5 bases respectively, with 9 bases between them. The V gene's germline CDR1 is SGHTA and CDR2 FQGNSA. There are 14 residues in the CDR3.

CDR3 region: CASSLDGWDLNTGELFF. The CDR3 region has the DNA TGCGCCAGCAGCTTGGATGGTTGGGACTTAAACACCGGGGAGCTGTTTTTT. This rearrangement joins TRBV5-1 to TRBJ2-2; the D gene is possibly TRBD2 (6 bases). V was trimmed by 0 bases and J by 2 bases, leaving 14 bases between them. This CDR3 spans 17 amino acids. Germline CDR1 SGHRS, CDR2 YFSETQ.

This chain links TRBV18 with TRBJ1-1, with no clear D. V was pared by 4 bases and J by 1 base, with 10 bases between. CDR1 KGHSH and CDR2 LQKENI come from the germline V gene. The CDR3 has 14 residues. The CDR3 protein is CASSRANSNTEAFF. As DNA, the CDR3 is TGTGCCAGCTCACGCGCCAATTCGAACACTGAAGCTTTCTTT.

This clone was counted only a few times. The junction does not match germline at one end; this may be a read error. The rearrangement joins TRBV4-1 to TRBJ2-7; no clear D. Germline CDR1 and CDR2: MGHRA and YSYEKL. The length of the CDR3 is 14 residues. The chain's CDR3 is CASSQVYTSDEQYF. Written as DNA, the CDR3 is TGCGCCAGCAGCCAAGTTTACACCTCCGACGAGCAGTACTTC.

Worth noting for this clone: A junction boundary mismatches the germline segment, possibly from a read error. The chain combines TRBV4-1 with TRBJ2-2; 11 nucleotides align to TRBD2. This CDR3 is 15 amino acids long. Germline values: CDR1 MGHRA, CDR2 YSYEKL. This CDR3 is CASSQVAGGDGELFF. CDR3 nucleotide sequence: TGTGCCAGCAGCCAAGTAGCGGGAGGGGACGGGGAGCTGTTTTTT.

In its sample, this clone ranks as medium-sized. The chain is built from TRBV5-1 and TRBJ2-1, with TRBD2 as a possible D gene (6 bases). Trimming took off 0 bases at V and 8 bases at J, with 9 bases between the two ends. The CDR3 spans 13 residues. In germline, CDR1 is SGHRS, CDR2 YFSETQ. CDR3 amino acids: CASSLVAADEQFF. CDR3 DNA sequence: TGCGCCAGCAGCTTGGTAGCGGCAGATGAGCAGTTCTTC.